The 28 T cell receptor beta chains below were found in one sample sequenced in a study of cytomegalovirus exposure and HLA in healthy donors. The PCR contained 60 Vbeta and 13 Jbeta primers. Libraries were prepared by immunoSEQ multiplex PCR; TCRdb keeps only in-frame clonotypes and omits some of them. This sample has some 190,000 clones, with about 80% found just once. What was sequenced was PBMCs. These receptors came from a woman in her 30s in good health and CMV-seronegative.

This clone was seen a few times. The CDR3 protein is CASSERPGSNQPQHF. The CDR3 DNA reads TGTGCCAGCAGTGAACGTCCAGGTTCAAATCAGCCCCAGCATTTT. This sequence joins TRBV6-1 and TRBJ1-5; D unresolved. The CDR3 extends over 15 amino acids. The V end lost 2 bases, the J end lost 4 bases, and 12 bases lay between the germline ends. Per the germline V gene, CDR1 is MNHNS and CDR2 is SASEGT.

The chain joins TRBV10-1 to TRBJ1-2; TRBD1 agrees at 11 bases. The CDR3 consists of 17 residues. CDR1 is WNHNN, CDR2 SYGVQD, per germline (reference sequence). V dropped 5 bases and J dropped 3; count of bases not matched to a gene: 11. CDR3 residues: CASSQSGRDRGDYGYTF. The CDR3 DNA is TGCGCCAGCAGTCAAAGTGGCCGGGACAGGGGGGACTATGGCTACACCTTC.

This rearrangement joins TRBV19 to TRBJ2-1; TRBD2 matches 9 bases. This CDR3 has 16 amino acids. After removal of 1 base from V and 4 bases from J, the junction contained 5 bases not matched to a gene. The germline gives CDR1 LNHDA, CDR2 SQIVND (reference sequence). The chain's CDR3 is CASSIVGLAGYNEQFF. The CDR3, as DNA: TGTGCCAGTAGTATAGTCGGGCTAGCGGGGTACAATGAGCAGTTCTTC.

This sequence joins TRBV30 and TRBJ2-3, with 13 positions matching TRBD2. The CDR3 is 19 amino acids. V shed 0 bases, J shed 3 bases, and the junction held 12 bases outside the gene matches. Germline CDR1 is GTSNPN and CDR2 is SVGIG (reference sequence). The CDR3 reads CAWSVPGLAGRKRTDTQYF. As DNA, the CDR3 is TGTGCCTGGAGTGTTCCGGGACTAGCGGGGAGAAAGAGGACAGATACGCAGTATTTT.

This chain links TRBV4-1 with TRBJ1-4; 8 bases line up with TRBD1. V lost 6 bases to trimming and J lost 0 bases; unmatched junction nucleotides: 6. The CDR3 contains 16 residues. CDR1 and CDR2 (germline): MGHRA, YSYEKL. The CDR3 region has the DNA TGCGCCAGCAGTCGTCTACAGGGGGCAACTAATGAAAAACTGTTTTTT. This encodes CASSRLQGATNEKLFF.

The chain recombines TRBV30 with TRBJ1-4; TRBD1 agrees at 12 bases. With V trimmed by 0 bases and J by 10 bases, 18 bases remained unmatched. The CDR3 contains 19 residues. Germline V gene data show CDR1 as GTSNPN and CDR2 as SVGIG (reference sequence). CDR3 sequence reads: CAWSVVRKTAGTGGGKLFF. The CDR3 region has the DNA TGTGCCTGGAGTGTAGTCCGTAAAACAGCCGGGACAGGGGGCGGAAAACTGTTTTTT.

The CDR3 here is CASSLNWGLNEQFF. The CDR3 DNA is TGTGCCAGCAGCTTAAACTGGGGACTAAATGAGCAGTTCTTC. The chain joins TRBV7-2 to TRBJ2-1; TRBD2 aligns across 7 bases. CDR1 is SGHTA, CDR2 FQGNSA, per germline. V was clipped by 2 bases and J by 7 bases; unmatched bases: 5. The CDR3 length is 14 residues.

CDR3 residues: CASSENRDVTEAFF. In DNA form, the CDR3 reads TGTGCCAGCAGTGAAAACAGGGATGTCACTGAAGCTTTCTTT. The genes are TRBV25-1 and TRBJ1-1, with D perhaps TRBD1 (6 bases). Germline assignment: CDR1 MGHDK and CDR2 SYGVNS. The CDR3 loop spans 14 amino acids. Trimming left V 2 bases short and J 4 bases short, with 11 bases between. Using reference TRBV25-1 and TRBJ1-1 for the parts outside the CDR3, the full variable domain is EADIYQTPRYLVIGTGKKITLECSQTMGHDKMYWYQQDPGMELHLIHYSYGVNSTEKGDLSSESTVSRIRTEHFPLTLESARPSHTSQYLCASSENRDVTEAFFGQGTRLTVV.

A few counts support this clone. V and J are TRBV7-3 and TRBJ2-7; perhaps TRBD1 as D (6 bases). Germline V gene lookup returns CDR1 SGHTA and CDR2 FQGTGA. With 6 bases removed from V and 0 bases from J, the gap between germline ends came to 9 bases. This CDR3 comprises 13 residues. CDR3 nucleotides: TGTGCCAGCAGTTCGGACAGCTCCTACGAGCAGTACTTC. Residues: CASSSDSSYEQYF.

With respect to this clone: Other DNA sequences in this specimen translate into the identical CDR3. V gene TRBV6-5 combines with J gene TRBJ1-5; 9 bases fit TRBD1. The germline gives CDR1 MNHEY, CDR2 SVGAGI. CDR3 length: 13 amino acids. With V trimmed by 8 bases and J by 6 bases, 5 bases remained unmatched. CDR3 DNA: TGTGCCAGCCGCTCGACAGGGGGTCAGCCCCAGCATTTT. Protein sequence: CASRSTGGQPQHF.

This clone was seen a handful of times. J is TRBJ2-7 and V is TRBV5-1; TRBD1 aligns across 9 bases. This CDR3 region has 15 residues. Germline CDR1 and CDR2: SGHRS and YFSETQ. The trim removed 4 bases at V and 3 bases at J, leaving 8 bases unmatched. CDR3 DNA sequence: TGCGCCAGCAGCGAGGCCGGGACAGGGATCTACGAGCAGTACTTC. Amino acids: CASSEAGTGIYEQYF.

The rearrangement uses TRBV30 and TRBJ2-5, with a tentative D call TRBD2 (5 bases). Trimming removed 2 bases at V and 4 bases at J, with 11 bases between. Germline CDR1 reads GTSNPN; CDR2 reads SVGIG (reference sequence). This CDR3 is built from 13 residues. The DNA for the CDR3 is TGTGCCTGGAGTACGGGGTACAGAGAGACCCAGTACTTC. It codes for CAWSTGYRETQYF. Full variable domain (outside the CDR3, taken from reference TRBV30 and TRBJ2-5): SQTIHQWPATLVQPVGSPLSLECTVEGTSNPNLYWYRQAAGRGLQLLFYSVGIGQISSEVPQNLSASRPQDRQFILSSKKLLLSDSGFYLCAWSTGYRETQYFGPGTRLLVL.

This chain uses TRBV15 with TRBJ2-1; D is perhaps TRBD2 (6 bases). Germline V CDR1 and CDR2: LNHNV, YYDKDF (reference sequence). The V and J ends lost 4 bases and 3 bases respectively, with 19 bases between them. This CDR3 comprises 17 residues. The CDR3 nucleotides are TGTGCCACCAGCACCCGGAGCGGGTCGGGGATCTACAATGAGCAGTTCTTC. Residues: CATSTRSGSGIYNEQFF. Combining the CDR3 with reference TRBV15 and TRBJ2-1 gives the whole variable domain DAMVIQNPRYQVTQFGKPVTLSCSQTLNHNVMYWYQQKSSQAPKLLFHYYDKDFNNEADTPDNFQSRRPNTSFCFLDIRSPGLGDTAMYLCATSTRSGSGIYNEQFFGPGTRLTVL.

This chain joins TRBV7-6 and TRBJ1-6, with 7 nucleotides matching TRBD1. Germline CDR1 SGHVS, CDR2 FNYEAQ. Trimming removed 5 bases from V and 9 bases from J; junction bases left unmatched: 10. This CDR3 contains 15 residues. The DNA of the CDR3 is TGTGCCAGCAGCCCAGCCGGGACAGTCTCTTCACCCCTCCACTTT. The encoded protein is CASSPAGTVSSPLHF.

The chain links TRBV6-5 to TRBJ1-2; 9 bases agree with TRBD1. The CDR3 is 15 residues long. Germline CDR1 MNHEY, CDR2 SVGAGI. The junction had 8 bases not matched to a gene; V was cut back by 4 bases and J by 5 bases. CDR3 coding DNA: TGTGCCAGCAGTTCCGAGGACAGGGGCGTATATGGCTACACCTTC. Its translation: CASSSEDRGVYGYTF.

This clone was detected only a few times. This rearrangement joins TRBV5-5 to TRBJ1-1; D ambiguous. The germline CDR1 and CDR2 sequences are SGHKS and YYEKEE (reference sequence). Trimming stripped 2 bases from V and 2 bases from J, with 7 bases between. The CDR3 has 13 amino acids. The CDR3 spells CASSFDINTEAFF. The CDR3 DNA follows: TGTGCCAGCAGCTTCGACATCAACACTGAAGCTTTCTTT.

This clone was observed a single time. The chain has TRBV7-6 and TRBJ2-2; the D gene is possibly TRBD2 (6 bases). The germline CDR1 and CDR2 sequences are SGHVS and FNYEAQ. Trimming took off 4 bases at V and 3 bases at J, with 12 bases between the two ends. This CDR3 comprises 15 residues. The CDR3, as DNA: TGTGCCAGCAGCTCTGGGGACTTATACACCGGGGAGCTGTTTTTT. Translated: CASSSGDLYTGELFF.

The chain has TRBV7-9 and TRBJ2-1; TRBD1 matches at 8 bases. The J segment lost 4 bases and the V segment lost 5 bases, leaving 13 bases of the junction unmatched. The CDR3 is 17 amino acids. The germline V gene encodes CDR1 SEHNR and CDR2 FQNEAQ (reference sequence). Here the CDR3 DNA reads TGTGCCAGCAGCGGTCGGACAGGGTTTATTGAATACAATGAGCAGTTCTTC. It codes for CASSGRTGFIEYNEQFF. Full variable domain (remainder filled in from reference TRBV7-9 and TRBJ2-1): DTGVSQNPRHKITKRGQNVTFRCDPISEHNRLYWYRQTLGQGPEFLTYFQNEAQLEKSRLLSDRFSAERPKGSFSTLEIQRTEQGDSAMYLCASSGRTGFIEYNEQFFGPGTRLTVL.

The rearrangement joins TRBV25-1 to TRBJ1-5; 7 bases match TRBD1. With 4 bases clipped from V and 0 bases from J, the junction kept 6 bases outside the gene matches. Looked up from germline, CDR1 is MGHDK and CDR2 is SYGVNS. The CDR3 spans 16 residues. The CDR3 sequence: CASSGQGATSNQPQHF. CDR3 DNA: TGTGCCAGCAGTGGACAGGGTGCCACTAGCAATCAGCCCCAGCATTTT.

The chain is built from TRBV7-2 and TRBJ1-5, with no clear D. The CDR3 is made up of 12 amino acids. CDR1 and CDR2 (germline): SGHTA, FQGNSA. Trimming left V 5 bases short and J 6 bases short, with 8 bases between. CDR3 sequence: CASSPPGQPQHF. The DNA for the CDR3 is TGTGCCAGCAGCCCCCCGGGTCAGCCCCAGCATTTT.

The chain carries TRBV9 and TRBJ1-2; 12 bases map to TRBD1. V shed 0 bases and J 4 bases; nucleotides not matched to a gene: 4. The CDR3 is made up of 16 amino acids. CDR1 is SGDLS, CDR2 YYNGEE, per germline. This CDR3 reads CASSVGGQGAGYGYTF. The CDR3 bases are TGTGCCAGCAGCGTAGGGGGACAGGGGGCGGGCTATGGCTACACCTTC.

In nucleotides, the CDR3 is TGTGCCGGATCCGGACTTCCGGTGAACACCGGGGAGCTGTTTTTT. Residues: CAGSGLPVNTGELFF. The rearrangement links TRBV2 to TRBJ2-2; D perhaps matches TRBD2 (5 bases). CDR3 length: 15 residues. The V and J ends lost 11 bases and 1 base respectively, with 17 bases between them. Looked up from germline, CDR1 is SNHLY and CDR2 is FYNNEI. Filled out from reference TRBV2 and TRBJ2-2, the complete variable domain reads EPEVTQTPSHQVTQMGQEVILRCVPISNHLYFYWYRQILGQKVEFLVSFYNNEISEKSEIFDDQFSVERPDGSNFTLKIRSTKLEDSAMYFCAGSGLPVNTGELFFGEGSRLTVL.

The chain's CDR3 is CSVVYREGYTF. For the CDR3, the DNA is TGCAGCGTCGTTTACAGGGAAGGCTACACCTTC. The rearrangement links TRBV29-1 to TRBJ1-2, with TRBD1 as a possible D gene (6 bases). The CDR3 is 11 amino acids. Trimming pared 6 bases from V and 8 bases from J, leaving 13 bases between. CDR1 SQVTM and CDR2 ANQGSEA come from the germline V gene.

The chain employs TRBV9 and TRBJ2-3; TRBD1 might be the D (5 bases). There are 14 residues in the CDR3. Trimming cost V 6 bases and J 4 bases, with 15 bases left between them. Germline V gene data show CDR1 as SGDLS and CDR2 as YYNGEE. In DNA, the CDR3 is TGTGCCAGCACCACTTCTGGGGCTGCAGATACGCAGTATTTT. This gives the protein CASTTSGAADTQYF. Full variable domain (outside the CDR3, taken from reference TRBV9 and TRBJ2-3): DSGVTQTPKHLITATGQRVTLRCSPRSGDLSVYWYQQSLDQGLQFLIQYYNGEERAKGNILERFSAQQFPDLHSELNLSSLELGDSALYFCASTTSGAADTQYFGPGTRLTVL.

This clone was counted once. The chain has TRBV6-5 and TRBJ1-1; D remains unclear. In germline, CDR1 is MNHEY, CDR2 SVGAGI. The CDR3 runs to 12 residues. V shed 4 bases and J shed 7 bases, with 10 bases lying between them. In DNA, the CDR3 is TGTGCCAGCAGTTCGCGGCGCTTTGAAGCTTTCTTT. This codes for CASSSRRFEAFF.

V and J are TRBV14 and TRBJ1-2; tentative D call: TRBD1 (5 bases). CDR1 is SGHDN and CDR2 is FVKESK in the germline V gene. V lost 1 base and J lost 4, with 7 bases in between. The CDR3 totals 13 residues. Here the CDR3 DNA reads TGTGCCAGCAGCCAAGGACAGATCTATGGCTACACCTTC. Translation gives CASSQGQIYGYTF.

The chain uses TRBV10-1 and TRBJ2-7, with D unclear. V dropped 3 bases and J dropped 4 bases, with 7 bases sitting between them. In germline, CDR1 is WNHNN, CDR2 SYGVQD (reference sequence). The CDR3 covers 12 residues. CDR3 residues: CASSDNLYEQYF. The CDR3, as DNA: TGCGCCAGCAGTGACAACTTGTACGAGCAGTACTTC.

The chain combines TRBV27 with TRBJ2-1, with 13 nucleotides matching TRBD2. Germline loops: CDR1 MNHEY, CDR2 SMNVEV (reference sequence). The CDR3 is made up of 15 amino acids. V lost 4 bases, J lost 7 bases, and 4 bases stayed unmatched. CDR3 DNA: TGTGCCAGCAGTTCAACTAGCGGGGGGGGTAATGAGCAGTTCTTC. Translation: CASSSTSGGGNEQFF.